The next 9 T cell receptor beta chains were all read from a single sample in a study of cytomegalovirus exposure and HLA in healthy donors. PCR employed 60 Vbeta and 13 Jbeta primers. The table came from immunoSEQ multiplex PCR; TCRdb's copy has only in-frame clones and leaves some out. Of 75,000 to 80,000 clones in the sample, around 80% were seen once. Sequenced sample: PBMCs. These receptor sequences come from a male donor in good health and CMV-seronegative.

This sequence joins TRBV30 and TRBJ2-7, with a possible D match to TRBD2 (7 bases). V was pared by 3 bases and J by 7 bases, with 10 bases between. The length of the CDR3 is 11 residues. The germline CDR1 and CDR2 sequences are GTSNPN and SVGIG (reference sequence). The DNA for the CDR3 is TGTGCCTGGAGACAGGGAGGGGAGCAGTACTTC. It translates to CAWRQGGEQYF. The full variable domain, with the rest looked up from reference TRBV30 and TRBJ2-7, is SQTIHQWPATLVQPVGSPLSLECTVEGTSNPNLYWYRQAAGRGLQLLFYSVGIGQISSEVPQNLSASRPQDRQFILSSKKLLLSDSGFYLCAWRQGGEQYFGPGTRLTVT.

This clone was counted between two and nine times. This chain uses TRBV13 with TRBJ2-7; 12 positions agree with TRBD2. From germline, CDR1 is PRHDT and CDR2 FYEKMQ (reference sequence). This CDR3 is built from 15 residues. J was trimmed by 9 bases and V by 5 bases; bases with no gene match: 11. This CDR3 reads CASSLRLAGVPRQYF. In DNA form, the CDR3 reads TGTGCCAGCAGCCTAAGACTAGCGGGAGTCCCGAGGCAGTACTTC.

Only one count was recorded for this clone. The V gene is TRBV30, the J gene TRBJ1-3; no clear D. The length of the CDR3 is 14 residues. Trimming pared 3 bases from V and 0 bases from J, leaving 9 bases between. The germline V gene has CDR1 GTSNPN and CDR2 SVGIG (reference sequence). DNA of the CDR3: TGTGCCTGGAGGTCGGGGAGCTCTGGAAACACCATATATTTT. Translation: CAWRSGSSGNTIYF.

The rearrangement links TRBV6-1 to TRBJ1-4, with no clear D. This CDR3 region has 14 residues. CDR1 is MNHNS and CDR2 is SASEGT in the germline V gene. V was shortened by 3 bases and J by 4 bases, with 9 bases between the two germline ends. The CDR3 DNA is TGTGCCAGCAGTGAGGTGCCGAGTAATGAAAAACTGTTTTTT. Its translation is CASSEVPSNEKLFF.

This chain joins TRBV7-6 and TRBJ2-1, with a possible D match to TRBD1 (5 bases). V lost 5 bases to trimming and J lost 6 bases, with 11 bases between them. From germline, CDR1 is SGHVS and CDR2 FNYEAQ. The CDR3 contains 13 residues. In DNA form, the CDR3 reads TGTGCCAGCAGCCAACAGGAACTCAATGAGCAGTTCTTC. It encodes CASSQQELNEQFF.

The V gene is TRBV6-4, the J gene TRBJ2-3, with 10 bases that match TRBD1. The CDR3 runs to 16 residues. The V and J ends lost 6 bases and 2 bases, in that order; junction bases with no gene match: 8. CDR1 is MRHNA, CDR2 SNTAGT, per germline. CDR3 region: CASRRTGTGATDTQYF. CDR3 nucleotides: TGTGCCAGCAGGAGAACCGGGACAGGGGCCACAGATACGCAGTATTTT.

This chain links TRBV5-1 with TRBJ2-7, with 9 bases lining up with TRBD1. CDR3 length: 17 residues. Germline assignment: CDR1 SGHRS and CDR2 YFSETQ. The trim removed 1 base at V and 2 bases at J, leaving 10 bases unmatched. CDR3 nucleotides: TGCGCCAGCAGCTTGAGGACAGGGGCATCCCTACCCTACGAGCAGTACTTC. Amino acids: CASSLRTGASLPYEQYF.

The chain employs TRBV10-3 and TRBJ1-3; a possible D gene is TRBD1 (6 bases). Germline V lookup: CDR1 ENHRY, CDR2 SYGVKD. The CDR3 is 17 amino acids. V was pared by 7 bases and J by 0 bases, with 19 bases between. CDR3 DNA: TGTGCCATCAACCCCTGGACAGCGAAGAACTCTGGAAACACCATATATTTT. Protein product: CAINPWTAKNSGNTIYF.

This clone was counted between two and nine times. The V gene is TRBV15, the J gene TRBJ2-7, with D possibly being TRBD1 (6 bases). V was cut by 5 bases and J by 1 base, with 9 bases left in between. The CDR3 runs 13 residues. Germline assignment: CDR1 LNHNV and CDR2 YYDKDF (reference sequence). In nucleotides, the CDR3 is TGTGCCACCAGCCAGGGGTTATCCTACGAGCAGTACTTC. Its translation is CATSQGLSYEQYF.